The rows below give T cell receptor beta chains drawn from one sample of a study of Graves' ophthalmopathy and Graves' hyperthyroidism. Using its own MiXCR run on the multiplex PCR reads, TCRdb lists one record per CDR3 protein. Of 500,000 to 800,000 distinct CDR3 sequences listed, just over 40% were seen once; the top ten hold under 3.5%. The source material was peripheral blood. The receptors stem from an adult man with Graves' ophthalmopathy. CDR3s include the opening cysteine and the closing phenylalanine or tryptophan. A D gene is named only where the DNA matches it firmly. Part of the rows lack a size; the others show once, few, many or a class for expanded clones.

abundance	j_gene	d_gene	v_gene	len	CDR3nt	CDR3aa
.	TRBJ2-1	.	TRBV20-1	12	TGCAGTGCTAGGGAAGGGGTCAATGAGCAGTTCTTC	CSAREGVNEQFF
many	TRBJ2-6	.	TRBV5-4	15	TGTGCCAGCAGCAACCAGGGTTTTGGGGCCAACGTCCTGACTTTC	CASSNQGFGANVLTF
.	TRBJ2-5	.	TRBV7-2	15	TGTGCCAGCAGCCGGGCACAGGGTTTCCAAGAGACCCAGTACTTC	CASSRAQGFQETQYF
.	TRBJ2-3	TRBD2	TRBV15	16	TGTGCCAGCAGACCTGGGGTAGCGGGAGGAACAGATACGCAGTATTTT	CASRPGVAGGTDTQYF
many	TRBJ2-7	.	TRBV7-9	14	TGTGCCAGCAGCTTAAATCCGGGGACCTACGAGCAGTACTTC	CASSLNPGTYEQYF
many	TRBJ1-6	TRBD1	TRBV19	13	TGTGCCAGTAGGACAGGGTCCCATTCACCCCTCCACTTT	CASRTGSHSPLHF
.	TRBJ1-6	.	TRBV6-2/TRBV6-3	12	TGTGCCAGCAGTCGAGACGCGACGGACCTCCACTTT	CASSRDATDLHF
few	TRBJ1-2	.	TRBV2	12	TGTGCCTGGAGTGGACAGTTCTATGGCTACACCTTC	CAWSGQFYGYTF
.	TRBJ1-4	TRBD1	TRBV19	16	TGTGCCAGTAGTCCCCTGGCACAGGGGGCGGGTGAAAAACTGTTTTTT	CASSPLAQGAGEKLFF
many	TRBJ2-7	.	TRBV7-8	15	TGTGCCAGCAGCTTAGGGGTAGGACGTACCTACGAGCAGTACTTC	CASSLGVGRTYEQYF
.	TRBJ2-7	TRBD2	TRBV7-9	16	TGTGCCAGCAGCCCTGCCCGTGAGCTAGCGGCCTACGAGCAGTACTTC	CASSPARELAAYEQYF
.	TRBJ1-1	.	TRBV20-1	17	TGCAGTGCTAGAGATGGCCCCACAGGGTCGGGGAACACTGAAGCTTTCTTT	CSARDGPTGSGNTEAFF
.	TRBJ2-7	.	TRBV6-1	14	TGTGCCAGCAGCCACCGGGACTCAGCCTACGAGCAGTACTTC	CASSHRDSAYEQYF
.	TRBJ1-5	.	TRBV15	16	TGTGCCACCAGCAGGTCCGCGGGCTATGGGAATCAGCCCCAGCATTTT	CATSRSAGYGNQPQHF
.	TRBJ2-2	TRBD2	TRBV10-3	16	TGTGCCATCAGCATAGCGGGGGGGCTCAACACCGGGGAGCTGTTTTTT	CAISIAGGLNTGELFF
.	TRBJ1-5	.	TRBV4-1	17	TGCGCCAGCAGCCAAGATCAAGCCGGACTTCAAATCAAGCCCCAGCATTTT	CASSQDQAGLQIKPQHF
.	TRBJ1-4	.	TRBV19	13	TGTGCCAGTAGTATATACGGAAACGAAAAACTGTTTTTT	CASSIYGNEKLFF
few	TRBJ2-7	.	TRBV12-5	13	TGTGCTAGTGGTTTGGTGTCTTCCTACGAGCAGTACTTC	CASGLVSSYEQYF
few	TRBJ2-5	TRBD1	TRBV5-1	16	TGTGCCAGCAGCCAACACGGGGACAGTCTGGGGGAGACCCAGTACTTC	CASSQHGDSLGETQYF
.	TRBJ2-7	.	TRBV4-1	12	TGCGCCAGCAGCCAAGATTCTATAAGGCAGTACTTC	CASSQDSIRQYF
.	TRBJ2-3	.	TRBV7-3	13	TGTGCCAGCAGCTTCTTCCCCGGAGATACGCAGTATTTT	CASSFFPGDTQYF